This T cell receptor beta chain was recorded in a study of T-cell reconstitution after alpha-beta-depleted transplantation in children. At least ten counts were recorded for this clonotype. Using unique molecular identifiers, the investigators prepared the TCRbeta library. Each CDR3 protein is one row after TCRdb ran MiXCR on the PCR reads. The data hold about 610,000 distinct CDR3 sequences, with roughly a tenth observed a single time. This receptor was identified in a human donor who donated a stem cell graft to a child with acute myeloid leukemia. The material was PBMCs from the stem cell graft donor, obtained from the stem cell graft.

CDR3 coding DNA: TGTGCCAGCAGCGCCACGACAGGATTCTCTGGAAACACCATATATTTT. As protein: CASSATTGFSGNTIYF. The rearrangement joins TRBV7-8 to TRBJ1-3, with D maybe TRBD1 (6 bases). V was shortened by 5 bases and J by 0 bases, with 14 bases between the two germline ends. Germline V gene lookup returns CDR1 SGHVS and CDR2 FQNEAQ. CDR3 length: 16 amino acids. The whole variable domain, remainder taken from reference TRBV7-8 and TRBJ1-3, is GAGVSQSPRYKVAKRGQDVALRCDPISGHVSLFWYQQALGQGPEFLTYFQNEAQLDKSGLPSDRFFAERPEGSVSTLKIQRTQQEDSAVYLCASSATTGFSGNTIYFGEGSWLTVV.